The T cell receptor (beta chain) described here comes from a study of blood T cell repertoires in COVID-19. Assay: immunoSEQ multiplex PCR; the TCRdb copy retains only in-frame clones and omits some. The sample yields just over 60,000 clones, 65% to 80% seen once. V lost 2 bases, J lost 6 bases, and 0 bases stayed unmatched. This CDR3 has 13 amino acids. Germline lookup yields CDR1 MNHNY and CDR2 SVGAGI (reference sequence). The clonotype comes from a man in his sixties with acute or convalescent COVID-19. The V call is TRBV6-6, the J call TRBJ2-2; 7 bases map to TRBD1. The source material was peripheral blood. The DNA of the CDR3 is TGTGCCAGCAGTTACGACAGGGCCGGGGAGCTGTTTTTT. It specifies CASSYDRAGELFF.